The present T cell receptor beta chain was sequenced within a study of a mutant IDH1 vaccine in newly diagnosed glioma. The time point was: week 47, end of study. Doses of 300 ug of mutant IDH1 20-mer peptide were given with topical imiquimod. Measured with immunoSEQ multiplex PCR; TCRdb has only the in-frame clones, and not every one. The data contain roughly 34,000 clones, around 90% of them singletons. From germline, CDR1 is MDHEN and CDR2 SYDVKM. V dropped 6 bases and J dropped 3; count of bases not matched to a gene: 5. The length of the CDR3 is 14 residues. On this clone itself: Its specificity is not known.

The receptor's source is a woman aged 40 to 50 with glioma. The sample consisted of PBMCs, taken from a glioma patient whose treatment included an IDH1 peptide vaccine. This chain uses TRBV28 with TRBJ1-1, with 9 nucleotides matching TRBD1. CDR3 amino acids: CASRPGQGYTEAFF. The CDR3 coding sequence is TGTGCCAGCAGACCCGGACAGGGGTACACTGAAGCTTTCTTT.